The present T cell receptor (beta chain) was sequenced within a study of Ad26.COV2.S vaccination and SARS-CoV-2 variants. Using immunoSEQ multiplex PCR, the repertoire was profiled, and TCRdb retains in-frame clones only, with some absent. Here the sample spans about 350,000 clones, 80% to 90% being singletons. The CDR3 has 14 residues. V was shortened by 4 bases and J by 6 bases, with 13 bases between the two germline ends. CDR1 is SGHRS and CDR2 is YFSETQ in the germline V gene. Described treatment: about 20 received Ad26.COV2.S at low or high dose, single or two shots; 5 received placebo; per-sample allocation not given. Sampling was done on day 63 after the first vaccine or placebo injection. Boston provided a donor who was an adult aged 18-55 years. Vaccine was an Ad26 vector expressing Wuhan-strain SARS-CoV-2 spike. Study-level findings and limits: There was a possibility that the TCR breadth and depth analyses underestimated total T cell responses. Vaccine recipients surpassed placebo recipients in spike-specific TCR breadth.

As concerns this clone: Its specificity is not known.

This chain joins TRBV5-1 and TRBJ2-2; tentative D call: TRBD1 (6 bases). The sequenced sample was peripheral blood, obtained in a trial of Ad26.COV2.S vaccine versus placebo. The clonotype originates from a person aged 18 to 65 who received the Ad26.COV2.S COVID-19 vaccine or a placebo. The DNA for the CDR3 is TGCGCCAGCAGCGGGGACACAAGTTCCGGGGAGCTGTTTTTT. Translating it yields CASSGDTSSGELFF.